This is a list of T cell receptor beta chains from one sample in a study of OX40 agonist ivuxolimab in advanced cancers. Data came from immunoSEQ multiplex PCR; TCRdb stores just in-frame clones and leaves some out. The top ten hold 20% to 25% of the sample, which has 25,000 to 35,000 clones, about four fifths seen once. The sample here was CD4+ or CD8+ T cells sorted from blood, taken in a trial of the OX40 agonist ivuxolimab. These receptors were collected from an adult with an advanced solid tumor such as melanoma, head and neck, liver or kidney cancer. The CDR3 runs from the conserved cysteine through the conserved F or W. D genes are given only for firm matches. Size values are once, few and many counts, or a class for expanded clones, and some rows have none.

d_call | j_call | clone_size | v_call | cdr3_nt | cdr3_aa
. | TRBJ2-3 | . | TRBV6-5 | TGTGCCAGCAGTTACTCGGATACGCAGTATTTT | CASSYSDTQYF
. | TRBJ2-7 | . | TRBV7-2 | TGTGCCAGCAGCTTATCCTACGAGCAGTACTTC | CASSLSYEQYF
. | TRBJ1-3 | . | TRBV2 | TGTGCCAGCAGTGTGGGCAGCGGGACGTACTCTGGAAACACCATATATTTT | CASSVGSGTYSGNTIYF
. | TRBJ2-2 | . | TRBV28 | TGTGCCAGCAGTTTAAGGATCGGGGAGCTGTTTTTT | CASSLRIGELFF
TRBD2 | TRBJ2-1 | . | TRBV5-4 | TGTGCCAGCAGCTCCCGCGGGGGGCCTGTCCATGAGCAGTTCTTC | CASSSRGGPVHEQFF
. | TRBJ2-2 | few | TRBV10-2 | TGCGCCAGCCAACAGGTCAACACCGGGGAGCTGTTTTTT | CASQQVNTGELFF
. | TRBJ1-1 | . | TRBV2 | TGTGCCAGCAGAGATATGAACACTGAAGCTTTCTTT | CASRDMNTEAFF
TRBD1 | TRBJ1-3 | . | TRBV9 | TGTGCCAGCAGCGTAGTCGACAGGGTCTCTGGAAACACCATATATTTT | CASSVVDRVSGNTIYF
. | TRBJ2-2 | . | TRBV7-5 | TGTGCCAGAAGCCGCGACAGGGGGAAAAACACCGGGGAGCTGTTTTTT | CARSRDRGKNTGELFF
. | TRBJ1-3 | . | TRBV15 | TGTGCCACCAGCAGAGATAGGGTAAACACCATATATTTT | CATSRDRVNTIYF
. | TRBJ2-1 | . | TRBV18 | TGTGCCAGCTCACCCAACAGGAGCTCCTACAATGAGCAGTTCTTC | CASSPNRSSYNEQFF
. | TRBJ2-7 | . | TRBV6-1 | TGTGCCAGCCAACGGACGTCTACCTACGAGCAGTACTTC | CASQRTSTYEQYF
TRBD1 | TRBJ1-2 | few | TRBV2 | TGTGCCAGCACCGACACGACAGGGTCTGGCTACACCTTC | CASTDTTGSGYTF
. | TRBJ1-6 | . | TRBV10-3 | TGTGCCACCGGAAGCTCCTATAATTCACCCCTCCACTTT | CATGSSYNSPLHF
TRBD1 | TRBJ2-1 | . | TRBV27 | TGTGCCAGCAGTGGCCCGGGACAGGGGTTCAATGAGCAGTTCTTC | CASSGPGQGFNEQFF
TRBD1 | TRBJ2-1 | . | TRBV7-3 | TGTGCCAGCAGCTTCATGTCAGGGGGCCCGGATGAGCAGTTCTTC | CASSFMSGGPDEQFF
TRBD1 | TRBJ1-5 | . | TRBV27 | TGTGCCAGCAAAAAACAGGGGGCTCGGGGTCAGCCCCAGCATTTT | CASKKQGARGQPQHF
. | TRBJ2-2 | once | TRBV11-2 | TGTGCCAGCAGTTCTGTTGGGTTTACAGGCACCGGGGAGCTGTTTTTT | CASSSVGFTGTGELFF
. | TRBJ1-5 | . | TRBV30 | TGTGCCTGGAGTGACCAGCCGGGGCAGCCCCAGCATTTT | CAWSDQPGQPQHF
TRBD1 | TRBJ1-1 | . | TRBV11-1 | TGTGCCAGCAGCCCCAGGGGGCAGGGAGGGAAAACTTTCTTT | CASSPRGQGGKTFF
. | TRBJ2-7 | . | TRBV9 | TGTGCCAGCAGCCCGCGGGACGCAAATTACGAGCAGTACTTC | CASSPRDANYEQYF
TRBD2 | TRBJ2-3 | . | TRBV5-1 | TGCGCCAGCAGCCTGGCGGGGGTTACAGATACGCAGTATTTT | CASSLAGVTDTQYF
. | TRBJ2-7 | . | TRBV5-1 | TGCGCCAGCAGGCTTGATTCGGGCCGCTGGTACTTC | CASRLDSGRWYF
. | TRBJ1-1 | . | TRBV5-6 | TGTGCCAGCAGCTTGAGGGGGGAAGCTTTCTTT | CASSLRGEAFF
. | TRBJ1-4 | . | TRBV5-1 | TGCGCCAGCAGCAGCCGAGGAGAGCTTAATGAAAAACTGTTTTTT | CASSSRGELNEKLFF
TRBD1 | TRBJ2-2 | . | TRBV5-6 | TGTGCCAGCAGTGACGCCGGGACAGGAGACACCGGGGAGCTGTTTTTT | CASSDAGTGDTGELFF
TRBD2 | TRBJ2-1 | . | TRBV9 | TGTGCCAGCAGCGTAGGCATGTCTAGCGGAGGGGTGAATGAGCAGTTCTTC | CASSVGMSSGGVNEQFF
TRBD2 | TRBJ2-7 | . | TRBV7-8 | TGTGCCAGCAGCGGGGGTCACAGGTGGGGGGGAGTCTACGAGCAGTACTTC | CASSGGHRWGGVYEQYF
TRBD1 | TRBJ2-3 | . | TRBV6-5 | TGTGCCAGCGGAAGGACAGGGCCCACAGATACGCAGTATTTT | CASGRTGPTDTQYF
TRBD1 | TRBJ1-1 | few | TRBV5-6 | TGTGCCAGCAGCTTGACAGGGGCGAACACTGAAGCTTTCTTT | CASSLTGANTEAFF
TRBD1 | TRBJ1-3 | . | TRBV19 | TGTGCCAGTAGTAGAGAGGGGGCCTCTGGAAACACCATATATTTT | CASSREGASGNTIYF
TRBD1 | TRBJ1-5 | . | TRBV4-2 | TGTGCCAGCAGCCAAGGACAGGGATTTTATAGCAATCAGCCCCAGCATTTT | CASSQGQGFYSNQPQHF
TRBD1 | TRBJ2-3 | . | TRBV5-6 | TGTGCCAGTTCGGGACAGTACACAGATACGCAGTATTTT | CASSGQYTDTQYF
. | TRBJ1-2 | . | TRBV5-1 | TGCGCCAGCAGCTTTACGGGACTTGGCTACACCTTC | CASSFTGLGYTF
TRBD1 | TRBJ1-6 | . | TRBV19 | TGTGCCAGTAGTACAACAGGGGGAAGATCACCCCTCCACTTT | CASSTTGGRSPLHF
. | TRBJ1-2 | . | TRBV4-2 | TGTGCCAGCAGCCCCGACACGGGCAACTATGGCTACACCTTC | CASSPDTGNYGYTF
. | TRBJ1-3 | few | TRBV4-1 | TGCGCCAGCAGCCAACCGACAACAGGCTCCTCTGGAAACACCATATATTTT | CASSQPTTGSSGNTIYF
. | TRBJ2-1 | . | TRBV7-2 | TGTGCCAGCAGCTTAGGAAGTCCCTACAATGAGCAGTTCTTC | CASSLGSPYNEQFF
. | TRBJ1-2 | . | TRBV5-1 | TGCGCCAGCAGCTTGGCCCGCCTTGATCCTATGGACTACACCTTC | CASSLARLDPMDYTF
. | TRBJ1-2 | . | TRBV9 | TGTGCCAGCAGCGTGGGAAGACAGAATCCATACTATGGCTACACCTTC | CASSVGRQNPYYGYTF
TRBD2 | TRBJ2-3 | few | TRBV7-2 | TGTGCCAGCAGCCTAGGACTAGCAGGAAACACAGATACGCAGTATTTT | CASSLGLAGNTDTQYF
. | TRBJ2-1 | few | TRBV11-2 | TGTGCCAGCAGCTTATCTCTAACGAATGAGCAGTTCTTC | CASSLSLTNEQFF
TRBD2 | TRBJ2-1 | . | TRBV6-1 | TGTGCCAGCACCGTAGCGGGGGGCTACTACAATGAGCAGTTCTTC | CASTVAGGYYNEQFF
TRBD1 | TRBJ1-2 | . | TRBV5-1 | TGCGCCAGCAGTACCAGCGGGACAGGAAACTATGGCTACACCTTC | CASSTSGTGNYGYTF
TRBD1 | TRBJ2-7 | . | TRBV29-1 | TGCAGCGTTGAAACCCGGGACAGGGTATTGGACGAGCAGTACTTC | CSVETRDRVLDEQYF
. | TRBJ2-3 | few | TRBV5-5 | TGTGCCAGCAGCCGCTACGAGGGCGCCTTAGGAGATACGCAGTATTTT | CASSRYEGALGDTQYF
TRBD1 | TRBJ1-5 | . | TRBV6-1 | TGTGCCAGCAGAACAGGGGGGGGGAGCAATCAGCCCCAGCATTTT | CASRTGGGSNQPQHF
TRBD2 | TRBJ2-3 | . | TRBV11-1 | TGTGCCAGCAGCTGGAGACTAGCGGGTGACCGCACAGATACGCAGTATTTT | CASSWRLAGDRTDTQYF
TRBD1 | TRBJ2-5 | few | TRBV15 | TGTGCCACCAGCGCACACCGGGACAGGGTCGAGACCCAGTACTTC | CATSAHRDRVETQYF
. | TRBJ1-1 | . | TRBV5-1 | TGCGCCAGCAGCTTGAGACAGAACTTGAACACTGAAGCTTTCTTT | CASSLRQNLNTEAFF
. | TRBJ2-7 | once | TRBV7-2 | TGTGCCAGCAGCCCTAGGCCAGGGCCCTACTACGAGCAGTACTTC | CASSPRPGPYYEQYF
. | TRBJ1-5 | . | TRBV2 | TGTGCAAGCGCAGGGGATAGCAATCAGCCCCAGCATTTT | CASAGDSNQPQHF
TRBD2 | TRBJ2-1 | . | TRBV5-1 | TGCGCCAGCAGCGGTCTAGCGGGGACTGAGCAGTTCTTC | CASSGLAGTEQFF
. | TRBJ1-2 | . | TRBV28 | TGTGCCAGCAGTTTAAGGTCCTCCGGCGGCTACACCTTC | CASSLRSSGGYTF